The 16 T cell receptor beta chains below all came from one sample that was sequenced in a study of monozygotic twins with inflammatory bowel disease. TCRdb reprocessed the 5' RACE reads and stores each CDR3 protein as one record, lacking DNA. The repertoire shows about 85,000 distinct CDR3 sequences; the top ten hold less than 8%. The sequenced sample was blood. The receptors shown here come from a human donor with ulcerative colitis or Crohn's disease, or a healthy co-twin of an affected twin (not recorded which).

The chain has TRBV10-2 and TRBJ1-3; TCRdb's D call of TRBD1 is untestable without DNA. The germline CDR1 and CDR2 sequences are WSHSY and SAAADI. This CDR3 comprises 15 residues. CDR3 loop: CASGDGQGWRDTIYF.

The chain employs TRBV12-3 or TRBV12-4 and TRBJ1-1; the TCRdb D gene call, TRBD1, has no DNA to confirm it. The CDR3 extends over 13 amino acids. CDR3 in amino acids: CASSPGYITEAFF.

The chain uses TRBV7-8 and TRBJ1-5. This CDR3 contains 15 residues. Germline CDR1 reads SGHVS; CDR2 reads FQNEAQ. The CDR3 protein is CASSSHMEGNQPQHF.

This sequence joins TRBV10-3 and TRBJ2-2; without DNA, the TCRdb call of TRBD2 cannot be checked. Germline CDR1 is ENHRY and CDR2 is SYGVKD. There are 16 residues in the CDR3. CDR3: CAISLAGGTNTGELFF.

This rearrangement joins TRBV7-9 to TRBJ2-7; TCRdb's D call, TRBD1, is unchecked because there is no DNA. CDR3 size: 13 residues. Per germline, CDR1 SEHNR and CDR2 FQNEAQ (reference sequence). The CDR3 is CASGQGPSYEQYF.

The rearrangement uses TRBV12-3 or TRBV12-4 and TRBJ2-5. The CDR3 totals 12 residues. The CDR3 sequence is CASSETVGTQYF.

V usage is TRBV7-7 and J usage is TRBJ2-5; the D gene TCRdb calls, TRBD1, cannot be checked with no DNA. The V gene's germline CDR1 is SSHAT and CDR2 FNYEAQ (reference sequence). CDR3 length: 16 residues. CDR3: CASSFGGGGQQETQYF.

The V and J genes are TRBV19 and TRBJ1-5; there is no DNA to check the TCRdb D call of TRBD1. This CDR3 is built from 13 residues. Germline V gene sequence: CDR1 LNHDA, CDR2 SQIVND (reference sequence). The CDR3 region is CATEDRAGQPQHF.

The rearrangement links TRBV5-5 to TRBJ1-2; TCRdb calls TRBD1, which cannot be checked without DNA. The CDR3 extends over 16 amino acids. In germline, CDR1 is SGHKS, CDR2 YYEKEE (reference sequence). The CDR3 sequence: CASGPGQSTSEEGYTF.

The chain employs TRBV19 and TRBJ1-4; as DNA is missing, the TRBD1 call by TCRdb cannot be tested. Germline CDR1 and CDR2: LNHDA and SQIVND (reference sequence). This CDR3 has 16 amino acids. CDR3 in amino acids: CASSIRTGGGNEKLFF.

The V and J genes are TRBV9 and TRBJ2-7. CDR3 length: 15 residues. Germline V gives CDR1 SGDLS, CDR2 YYNGEE. CDR3: CASSVGHPSSYEQYF.

This chain uses TRBV2 with TRBJ2-2; the D call from TCRdb, TRBD1, cannot be confirmed without DNA. Germline V gives CDR1 SNHLY, CDR2 FYNNEI. This CDR3 contains 15 residues. The CDR3 here is CASSTNTGVTGELFF.

The chain recombines TRBV3-1 with TRBJ2-1; lacking DNA, the TRBD1 call made by TCRdb goes unchecked. Germline CDR1 reads LGHDT; CDR2 reads YNNKEL (reference sequence). The CDR3 has 13 residues. The CDR3 is CASSRRALNEQFF.

The rearrangement uses TRBV10-3 and TRBJ1-5. Germline V gives CDR1 ENHRY, CDR2 SYGVKD. The CDR3 contains 13 residues. The CDR3 sequence is CAISGQGNQPQHF.

V gene TRBV20-1 combines with J gene TRBJ1-2. CDR3 length: 13 residues. Germline CDR1 reads DFQATT; CDR2 reads SNEGSKA (reference sequence). CDR3: CSARGTAVTGYTF.

The chain has TRBV10-3 and TRBJ2-4. Per germline, CDR1 ENHRY and CDR2 SYGVKD. This CDR3 is 16 amino acids long. The CDR3 protein is CAISEDPRNGKNIQYF.